This T cell receptor (beta chain) is drawn from a study of T-cell reconstitution after alpha-beta-depleted transplantation in children. The authors prepared the TCRbeta library with unique molecular identifiers. One entry per CDR3 protein, called by TCRdb with MiXCR from the PCR reads. The repertoire includes about 540,000 distinct CDR3 sequences, approximately 20% of them detected once, and 3.3% sits in the top ten. Germline CDR1 and CDR2: SGHTA and FQGNSA. This CDR3 contains 16 residues. The V end lost 4 bases, the J end lost 0 bases, and 13 bases lay between the germline ends. Sequencing was performed on PBMCs from the stem cell graft donor, taken from the stem cell graft. This clonotype originated in a human donor who donated a stem cell graft to a child with acute lymphoblastic leukemia. V usage is TRBV7-2 and J usage is TRBJ2-1; possible D gene TRBD2, 5 bases. The CDR3 DNA follows: TGTGCCAGCAGCTCCGAACGCGGGCCCTCCTACAATGAGCAGTTCTTC. Its protein is CASSSERGPSYNEQFF.